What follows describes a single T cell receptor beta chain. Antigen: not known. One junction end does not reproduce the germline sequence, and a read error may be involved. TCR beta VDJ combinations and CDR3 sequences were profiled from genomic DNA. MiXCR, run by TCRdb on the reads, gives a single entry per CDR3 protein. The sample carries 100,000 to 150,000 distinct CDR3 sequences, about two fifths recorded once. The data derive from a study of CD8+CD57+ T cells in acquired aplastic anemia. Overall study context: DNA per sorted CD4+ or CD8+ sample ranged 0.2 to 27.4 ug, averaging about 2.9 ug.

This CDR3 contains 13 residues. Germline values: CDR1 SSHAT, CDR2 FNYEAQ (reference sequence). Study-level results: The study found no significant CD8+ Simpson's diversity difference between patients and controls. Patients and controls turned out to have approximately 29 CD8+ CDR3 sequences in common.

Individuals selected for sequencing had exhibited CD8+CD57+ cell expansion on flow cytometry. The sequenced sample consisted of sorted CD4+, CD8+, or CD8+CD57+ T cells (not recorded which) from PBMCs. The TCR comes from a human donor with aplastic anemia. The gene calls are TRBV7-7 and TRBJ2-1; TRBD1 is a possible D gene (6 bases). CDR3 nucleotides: TGTGCTAGCAGCTTAGACAGGTACGATGAGCAGTTCTTC. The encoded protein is CASSLDRYDEQFF.